This TCR beta chain was captured in a study of radiation and T cells in renal cell carcinoma (dated by TCRdb to 2020 to 2021). In the study overall: The samples were drawn from a clinical trial, where primary renal cell carcinomas were treated with 15 Gy of stereotactic body radiation therapy and then removed by nephrectomy 4 weeks afterward. In total, 50 or so samples underwent TCR beta sequencing: 25 or so tumors plus 27 peripheral blood samples. Across all 50 or so samples, 4,000,000 or so unique CDR3 nucleotide sequences, encoding about 3,000,000 unique CDR3 amino acid sequences, were identified.

The time point label of this sample denotes: baseline pretreatment blood. The sample's treatment or condition label is to be understood as: 15 Gy SBRT to primary tumor, nephrectomy 4 weeks later. To track tumor-enriched clonotypes, serial peripheral blood was sampled from radiation-treated patients at baseline and at 2 weeks and 4 weeks after SBRT. Every patient's renal cell carcinoma showed clear cell pathology. Genomic DNA for TCR sequencing was prepared using the QIAamp DNA Blood Mini Kit (Qiagen). The analyses included only samples that passed all quality control checks. With respect to this clone: Its antigen remains unidentified. No base quality information exists; no much larger clone differs at one position.

The paper's findings and limits, for the study overall: Because pretreatment tumor biopsies were not available, the study could not determine whether clonotypes were already present within the tumor at baseline. Effects of radiation dose or scheduling on the TCR repertoire could not be addressed with the single-armed trial design. Blood repertoire dynamics were not followed beyond 4 weeks after treatment. An increase in top tumor clonotypes in blood was observed from baseline to 2 weeks post-radiation, followed by contraction by 4 weeks, which was taken to suggest transient expansion of tumor-resident clones.

Following the manufacturer's recommendations, the immunoSEQ kit was used to generate TCR beta libraries from genomic DNA. To prepare libraries, a first multiplex PCR with proprietary primers was run, followed by a second PCR that added unique barcodes, and a bead cleanup was done after each round. A kit-provided positive control reaction and a negative control reaction were included in every sample batch. The final libraries were assessed on an Agilent 4200 TapeStation D1000 ScreenTape, pooled by volume, and quantified by qPCR. An Illumina NextSeq500 fitted with a MidOutput 150-cycle cartridge performed the sequencing, running 156 Read1 cycles and 15 Index1 cycles with the kit's custom primers. The pooled library was loaded at roughly 1 pM with a 20% PhiX control spike-in. For the original study's pipeline: Vendor-processed data were analyzed in R, with a clonotype defined as all T cells sharing the same CDR3 nucleotide sequence. For clone abundance analyses, frequencies were normalized to the 10,000 most abundant clones per sample. Before analysis, public T cell clones were removed, and these numbered fewer than six per sample on average. An abundance difference of at least 32-fold between compartments was the criterion for calling clonotypes tumor-enriched or baseline blood-enriched. A beta-binomial differential abundance model was used to identify clonotypes that expanded or contracted between blood time points. Tumor-blood repertoire similarity was measured with the Baroni-Urbani and Buser coefficient, and group comparisons used two-tailed Wilcoxon tests in R. The source is immuneACCESS, and TCRdb retained only in-frame sequences with V and J called. Part of the clones is not carried over; for the studies checked, unresolved V genes explain less than half of this, and the remainder is unexplained. That table is the source of V, J and clone size, and D and trimming were worked out from the DNA. For this sample there are about 59,000 clones; more than 60% appear just once. The ten largest clonotypes hold about 7.1% of the sample.

Its CDR3 holds 18 amino acids, cysteine through phenylalanine. Here the CDR3 DNA is all that survives: 54 bases in frame from base 1. The germline V gene supplies CDR1 SNHLY and CDR2 FYNNEI. Relative to germline, V is 1 base shorter and J is 4 bases shorter, with 22 bases between their ends. The receptor was derived from a man aged 55-75 years with renal cell carcinoma. The input for sequencing was blood, taken from a patient whose treatment included radiotherapy and nephrectomy. Recombination connected TRBV2 to TRBJ1-2; TRBD1 could be the D gene, as 6 bases match. The DNA reads as follows: TGTGCCAGCAGTGAAGGGAGGGCAGGGGCCGTATCTATCTATGGCTACACCTTC. Translated, this gives CASSEGRAGAVSIYGYTF.